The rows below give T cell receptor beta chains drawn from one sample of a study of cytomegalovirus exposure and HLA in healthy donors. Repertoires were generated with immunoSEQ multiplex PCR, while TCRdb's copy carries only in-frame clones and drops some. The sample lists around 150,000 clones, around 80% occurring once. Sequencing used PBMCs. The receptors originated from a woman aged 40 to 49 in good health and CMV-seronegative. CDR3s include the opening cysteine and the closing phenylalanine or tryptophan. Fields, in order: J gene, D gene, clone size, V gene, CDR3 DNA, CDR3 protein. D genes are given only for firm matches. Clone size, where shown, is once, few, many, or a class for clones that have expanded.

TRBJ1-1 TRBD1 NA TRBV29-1 TGCAGCGTTGATTTCTTAGCTAACAGGGGAGGTGAAGCTTTCTTT CSVDFLANRGGEAFF
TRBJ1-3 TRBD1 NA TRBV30 TGTGCCTGGAGTCCCAGGACAGGGGGAAACACCATATATTTT CAWSPRTGGNTIYF
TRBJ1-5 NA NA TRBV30 TGTGCCTCGGGGGGGGAGCCGGGGGAGCCCCAGCATTTT CASGGEPGEPQHF
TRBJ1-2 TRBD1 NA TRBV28 TGTGCCAGCAGTTTAGGGACAGGGGCCTTAACTAACTATGGCTACACCTTC CASSLGTGALTNYGYTF
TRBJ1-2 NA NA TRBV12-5 TGTGCTAGTGGTTTGGTAGACAGGTATTTTAGTTATGGCTACACCTTC CASGLVDRYFSYGYTF
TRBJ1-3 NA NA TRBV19 TGTGCCAGTAGTATCATGACGGGTATCTCTGGAAACACCATATATTTT CASSIMTGISGNTIYF
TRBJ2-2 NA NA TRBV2 TGTGCCAGCAGTGCGCGATCCGGGGAGCTGTTTTTT CASSARSGELFF
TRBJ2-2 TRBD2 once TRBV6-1 TGTGCCAGCAGCGTCGACACGGGGGGCACCGGGGAGCTGTTTTTT CASSVDTGGTGELFF
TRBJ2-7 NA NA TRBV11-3 TGTGCCAGCAGCTTAGGGGACTTTTCCTCCGAGCAGTACTTC CASSLGDFSSEQYF
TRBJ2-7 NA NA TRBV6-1 TGTGCCAGCAGTGTTGCCAGAAACTACGAGCAGTACTTC CASSVARNYEQYF
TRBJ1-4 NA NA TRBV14 TGTGCCAGCAGCCAAGCCCAGGGAGGGCAGCGGGAAAAACTGTTTTTT CASSQAQGGQREKLFF
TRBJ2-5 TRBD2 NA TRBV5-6 TGTGCCAGCAGCTTGTTCTCGTGGCGGGAGGGGGCCCAGTACTTC CASSLFSWREGAQYF
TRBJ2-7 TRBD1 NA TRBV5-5 TGTGCCAGCAGCTTGGGTTCAGGGGGTCTAACCTACGAGCAGTACTTC CASSLGSGGLTYEQYF
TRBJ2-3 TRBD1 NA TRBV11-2 TGTGCCAGCAGCACCCGACAGGGTTGGTCGCCAGATACGCAGTATTTT CASSTRQGWSPDTQYF
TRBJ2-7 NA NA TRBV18 TGTGCCAGCTCCCTAACAGGGTCCTACGAGCAGTACTTC CASSLTGSYEQYF
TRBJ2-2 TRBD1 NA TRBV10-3 TGTGCCATCAGTGAGTCGAGTGCAGGGACAGGGGGCACCGGGGAGCTGTTTTTT CAISESSAGTGGTGELFF
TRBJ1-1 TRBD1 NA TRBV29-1 TGCAGCGTCGGACAGGAGAACACTGAAGCTTTCTTT CSVGQENTEAFF
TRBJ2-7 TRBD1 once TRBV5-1 TGCGCCAGCAGCTTGGAAGGGACAGGAGGTCGCGAGCAGTACTTC CASSLEGTGGREQYF
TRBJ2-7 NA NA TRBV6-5 TGTGCCAGCAGAAAAGCGGAGTCCTACGAGCAGTACTTC CASRKAESYEQYF
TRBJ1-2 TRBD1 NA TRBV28 TGTGCCAGCGGGGCAGGGGGAAGCTATGGCTACACCTTC CASGAGGSYGYTF
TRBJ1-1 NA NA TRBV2 TGTGCCACCGCCCCCGGGGTTTTGAACACTGAAGCTTTCTTT CATAPGVLNTEAFF
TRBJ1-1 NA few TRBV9 TGTGCCAGCAGCGTAGTGGGACAAAACACTGAAGCTTTCTTT CASSVVGQNTEAFF
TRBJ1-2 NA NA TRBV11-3 TGTGCCAGCAGCCTAGGACAAGCTAACTATGGCTACACCTTC CASSLGQANYGYTF
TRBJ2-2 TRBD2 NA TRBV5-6 TGTGCCAGCAGCTTGATGGGAGGGCCGGAAACCGGGGAGCTGTTTTTT CASSLMGGPETGELFF
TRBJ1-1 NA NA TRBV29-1 TGCAGCGTTGGCCAGACGGTGACAGGAGGAACTGAAGCTTTCTTT CSVGQTVTGGTEAFF
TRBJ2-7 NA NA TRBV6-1 TGTGCCAGCAGTCCGCCTAGACCAACGGGGTCCGAGCAGTACTTC CASSPPRPTGSEQYF
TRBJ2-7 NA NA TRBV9 TGTGCCAGCAGCGTAGCAATGGAGTACGAGCAGTACTTC CASSVAMEYEQYF
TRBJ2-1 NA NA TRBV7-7 TGTGCTAGCAGCTTAGGGGCCAGCTCCTACAATGAGCAGTTCTTC CASSLGASSYNEQFF
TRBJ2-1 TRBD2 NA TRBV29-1 TGCAGCGTTACACCAGCGGGAGGGTACAATGAGCAGTTCTTC CSVTPAGGYNEQFF
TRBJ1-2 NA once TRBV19 TGTGCCAGTAGTGACAGATTAGACTATGGCTACACCTTC CASSDRLDYGYTF
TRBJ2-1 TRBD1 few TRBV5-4 TGTGCCAGCAGCTCGGGCCCTACAGGGGGCATCTACAATGAGCAGTTCTTC CASSSGPTGGIYNEQFF
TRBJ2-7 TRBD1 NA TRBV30 TGTGCCTGGAGTGGGGACAGTCACTACGAGCAGTACTTC CAWSGDSHYEQYF
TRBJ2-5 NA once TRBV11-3 TGTGCCAGCAGCCTCAGTGATCGGGAAGGAGAGACCCAGTACTTC CASSLSDREGETQYF